Presented here are 29 T cell receptor beta chains from one specimen sequenced in a study of technical replicates of blood from a handful of donors. Profiled with immunoSEQ multiplex PCR; TCRdb holds only in-frame clones, not every one. The data show some 17,000 clones, roughly 91% seen once. Sequencing used PBMCs. These receptors came from a human donor in good health.

The chain recombines TRBV7-3 with TRBJ2-1; maybe TRBD2 (6 bases). V lost 7 bases and J 3 bases, leaving 10 bases between the germline ends. This CDR3 spans 13 amino acids. Per the germline V gene, CDR1 is SGHTA and CDR2 is FQGTGA. The CDR3 loop is CASTAGYYNEQFF. Written as DNA, the CDR3 is TGTGCCAGCACGGCGGGGTACTACAATGAGCAGTTCTTC.

V and J are TRBV7-3 and TRBJ2-1, with 7 bases that match TRBD2. J gave up 8 bases and V 5 bases, and 12 bases lay outside the gene matches. CDR1 is SGHTA and CDR2 is FQGTGA in the germline V gene. The length of the CDR3 is 15 residues. This CDR3 reads CASSQGSTSVDEQFF. CDR3 sequence (DNA): TGTGCCAGCAGCCAAGGGAGTACTAGCGTGGATGAGCAGTTCTTC.

The chain uses TRBV5-1 and TRBJ2-3; 12 bases are shared with TRBD2. The CDR3 runs 16 residues. Trimming at V came to 4 bases and at J to 6 bases, leaving 9 bases not matched to a gene. Per germline, CDR1 SGHRS and CDR2 YFSETQ. CDR3 coding DNA: TGCGCCAGCAGCAGAGGGCTAGCGGGAGGGCCGGATACGCAGTATTTT. Protein: CASSRGLAGGPDTQYF.

This rearrangement joins TRBV25-1 to TRBJ2-7; weak D call: TRBD1 (7 bases). V lost 9 bases to trimming and J lost 0 bases, with 15 bases between them. The germline gives CDR1 MGHDK, CDR2 SYGVNS. CDR3 length: 14 amino acids. The CDR3 protein is CAREGAGSSYEQYF. DNA for the CDR3: TGTGCCAGGGAGGGGGCAGGGAGCTCCTACGAGCAGTACTTC.

The chain couples TRBV28 to TRBJ2-3; D call uncertain. CDR1 and CDR2 (germline): MDHEN, SYDVKM. V lost 3 bases, J lost 2 bases, and 6 bases lay in between. There are 13 residues in the CDR3. As DNA, the CDR3 is TGTGCCAGCAGTTTTGGCTTCACAGATACGCAGTATTTT. It specifies CASSFGFTDTQYF.

J is TRBJ1-2 and V is TRBV2, with 9 bases aligning to TRBD1. Germline V gene sequence: CDR1 SNHLY, CDR2 FYNNEI. The length of the CDR3 is 14 residues. V shed 11 bases and J 2 bases; nucleotides not matched to a gene: 9. The CDR3 spells CAGLSGQGNYGYTF. CDR3 DNA: TGTGCCGGTCTGAGCGGACAGGGGAACTATGGCTACACCTTC. Looking up the rest from reference TRBV2 and TRBJ1-2 gives the full variable domain: EPEVTQTPSHQVTQMGQEVILRCVPISNHLYFYWYRQILGQKVEFLVSFYNNEISEKSEIFDDQFSVERPDGSNFTLKIRSTKLEDSAMYFCAGLSGQGNYGYTFGSGTRLTVV.

The chain joins TRBV28 to TRBJ1-5; a weak D match, TRBD1 (6 bases). CDR3 length: 15 residues. Germline V lookup: CDR1 MDHEN, CDR2 SYDVKM. V lost 7 bases, J lost 6 bases, and 19 bases lay in between. CDR3 region: CASIIGQGGGQPQHF. The CDR3 DNA reads as TGTGCCAGCATCATAGGGCAGGGAGGGGGTCAGCCCCAGCATTTT.

V gene TRBV5-1 combines with J gene TRBJ2-1, with 10 bases lining up with TRBD2. The CDR3 extends over 15 amino acids. The junction had 4 bases not matched to a gene; V was cut back by 3 bases and J by 4 bases. From germline, CDR1 is SGHRS and CDR2 YFSETQ. The CDR3 spells CASSYTSGTYNEQFF. The CDR3 DNA reads as TGCGCCAGCAGCTACACTAGCGGGACGTACAATGAGCAGTTCTTC.

The chain carries TRBV7-9 and TRBJ1-1; D gene uncertain. Germline-derived CDR1 and CDR2 are SEHNR and FQNEAQ (reference sequence). The CDR3 totals 13 residues. Trimming pared 2 bases from V and 5 bases from J, leaving 9 bases between. DNA of the CDR3: TGTGCCAGCAGCTTAATGACGGGTACTGAAGCTTTCTTT. This codes for CASSLMTGTEAFF.

The chain links TRBV27 to TRBJ2-7; D uncertain. With 6 bases removed from V and 5 bases from J, the gap between germline ends came to 11 bases. This CDR3 is 12 amino acids long. CDR1 is MNHEY, CDR2 SMNVEV, per germline (reference sequence). The CDR3 bases are TGTGCCAGCAGCCTAGGTACCCACGAGCAGTACTTC. It encodes CASSLGTHEQYF.

The chain couples TRBV30 to TRBJ2-1; TRBD2 matches 7 bases. With 8 bases clipped from V and 0 bases from J, the junction kept 4 bases outside the gene matches. The germline gives CDR1 GTSNPN, CDR2 SVGIG (reference sequence). This CDR3 spans 13 amino acids. CDR3 DNA sequence: TGTGCCCAACAGCGGGACTCCTACAATGAGCAGTTCTTC. Amino acid sequence: CAQQRDSYNEQFF.

This clone was seen only once. The chain is built from TRBV6-4 and TRBJ2-3, with 11 positions matching TRBD1. The CDR3 is 16 amino acids. Germline V gene lookup returns CDR1 MRHNA and CDR2 SNTAGT. V lost 0 bases to trimming and J lost 6 bases; unmatched junction nucleotides: 5. CDR3 sequence reads: CASSDSPGQGADTQYF. For the CDR3, the DNA is TGTGCCAGCAGTGACTCCCCCGGACAGGGGGCCGATACGCAGTATTTT.

This chain joins TRBV11-1 and TRBJ1-2; D may be TRBD1 (5 bases). The CDR3 contains 15 residues. Germline CDR1 is SGHAT and CDR2 is FQDESV (reference sequence). Trimming took off 0 bases at V and 3 bases at J, with 11 bases between the two ends. CDR3 region: CASSLAGTQDYGYTF. The DNA for the CDR3 is TGTGCCAGCAGCTTAGCCGGGACTCAGGACTATGGCTACACCTTC. The full variable domain, rest sourced from reference TRBV11-1 and TRBJ1-2, is EAEVAQSPRYKITEKSQAVAFWCDPISGHATLYWYRQILGQGPELLVQFQDESVVDDSQLPKDRFSAERLKGVDSTLKIQPAELGDSAMYLCASSLAGTQDYGYTFGSGTRLTVV.

V usage is TRBV29-1 and J usage is TRBJ2-3, with 10 bases fitting TRBD2. This CDR3 has 14 residues. Germline-derived CDR1 and CDR2 are SQVTM and ANQGSEA. V dropped 5 bases and J dropped 1; count of bases not matched to a gene: 3. This chain's CDR3 is CSVSGTSGTDTQYF. CDR3 nucleotide sequence: TGCAGCGTTTCCGGGACTAGCGGCACAGATACGCAGTATTTT.

The gene calls are TRBV29-1 and TRBJ1-1, with TRBD1 as a possible D gene (5 bases). The CDR3 has 12 amino acids. CDR1 and CDR2 (germline): SQVTM, ANQGSEA. The V end lost 7 bases, the J end lost 0 bases, and 9 bases lay between the germline ends. The CDR3 DNA follows: TGCAGCGCGGGGGTGGTGAACACTGAAGCTTTCTTT. Protein product: CSAGVVNTEAFF.

The gene calls are TRBV5-5 and TRBJ2-1; 7 positions agree with TRBD2. Unmatched junction bases numbered 9, after V lost 4 bases and J lost 8 bases. The CDR3 covers 14 residues. CDR1 is SGHKS, CDR2 YYEKEE, per germline (reference sequence). The CDR3 DNA reads as TGTGCCAGCAGCCAAACTAGCGTTCTCCATGAGCAGTTCTTC. This translates into CASSQTSVLHEQFF.

The sample holds a few counts of this clone. This chain links TRBV19 with TRBJ1-1; 7 nucleotides align to TRBD1. After removal of 3 bases from V and 4 bases from J, the junction contained 8 bases not matched to a gene. Germline V gives CDR1 LNHDA, CDR2 SQIVND (reference sequence). The CDR3 is 15 amino acids. CDR3 protein: CASSMISRGSTEAFF. DNA for the CDR3: TGTGCCAGTAGTATGATCAGCAGGGGGAGCACTGAAGCTTTCTTT. Full variable domain (rest looked up from reference TRBV19 and TRBJ1-1): DGGITQSPKYLFRKEGQNVTLSCEQNLNHDAMYWYRQDPGQGLRLIYYSQIVNDFQKGDIAEGYSVSREKKESFPLTVTSAQKNPTAFYLCASSMISRGSTEAFFGQGTRLTVV.

The chain couples TRBV5-6 to TRBJ2-7, with D perhaps matching TRBD1 (5 bases). This CDR3 contains 13 residues. Looked up from germline, CDR1 is SGHDT and CDR2 is YYEEEE. V was trimmed by 4 bases and J by 3 bases, leaving 11 bases between them. The DNA for the CDR3 is TGTGCCAGCAGCAGGGGTAGGGTCTACGAGCAGTACTTC. This translates into CASSRGRVYEQYF.

CDR3 protein: CAVEGQGVVAFF. The CDR3 region has the DNA TGTGCCGTGGAAGGACAGGGCGTGGTAGCTTTCTTT. V usage is TRBV2 and J usage is TRBJ1-1, with 8 bases that match TRBD1. Germline V CDR1 and CDR2: SNHLY, FYNNEI. This CDR3 is 12 amino acids long. J was trimmed by 10 bases and V by 11 bases; bases with no gene match: 12.

Concerning this clone itself: Other DNA sequences from this sample encode an identical CDR3 as well. This chain connects TRBV27 to TRBJ2-5; D may be TRBD2 (6 bases). CDR3 length: 18 amino acids. Trimming removed 0 bases from V and 0 bases from J, with 17 bases in between. Germline V gene data show CDR1 as MNHEY and CDR2 as SMNVEV (reference sequence). In nucleotides, the CDR3 is TGTGCCAGCAGTTTATCCCCCCCTGTTAGCGGATACCAAGAGACCCAGTACTTC. Its translation is CASSLSPPVSGYQETQYF.

The table lists this clone with a count of one. The V and J genes are TRBV7-6 and TRBJ2-7; TRBD2 matches 7 bases. V lost 1 base and J lost 0; bases outside the gene matches: 9. The CDR3 runs to 17 residues. Germline V lookup: CDR1 SGHVS, CDR2 FNYEAQ. The CDR3 region is CASSLELASGLSYEQYF. For the CDR3, the DNA is TGTGCCAGCAGCTTAGAGTTGGCTAGCGGTCTCTCCTACGAGCAGTACTTC.

The chain employs TRBV28 and TRBJ2-3, with TRBD2 matching over 9 bases. This CDR3 has 14 residues. V was pared by 10 bases and J by 2 bases, with 7 bases of the junction left unmatched. Per germline, CDR1 MDHEN and CDR2 SYDVKM. The DNA for the CDR3 is TGTGCCACGGGGGTAGCGGGGGACACAGATACGCAGTATTTT. This codes for CATGVAGDTDTQYF. Complete variable domain (other parts from reference TRBV28 and TRBJ2-3): DVKVTQSSRYLVKRTGEKVFLECVQDMDHENMFWYRQDPGLGLRLIYFSYDVKMKEKGDIPEGYSVSREKKERFSLILESASTNQTSMYLCATGVAGDTDTQYFGPGTRLTVL.

The rearrangement uses TRBV27 and TRBJ2-5, with 9 bases fitting TRBD1. This CDR3 contains 16 residues. After removal of 4 bases from V and 7 bases from J, the junction contained 13 bases not matched to a gene. Germline V gives CDR1 MNHEY, CDR2 SMNVEV (reference sequence). This CDR3 is CASSSSRTGDVVTQYF. The CDR3 bases are TGTGCCAGCAGTTCAAGCAGGACAGGGGATGTGGTGACCCAGTACTTC.

V and J are TRBV4-1 and TRBJ2-5; TRBD1 matches 7 bases. Germline V gives CDR1 MGHRA, CDR2 YSYEKL. J gave up 5 bases and V 1 base, and 7 bases lay outside the gene matches. The CDR3 totals 15 residues. The chain's CDR3 is CASSQGTGVGETQYF. The CDR3 DNA reads as TGCGCCAGCAGCCAAGGAACAGGGGTCGGCGAGACCCAGTACTTC.

This chain connects TRBV18 to TRBJ2-1; D might be TRBD1 (5 bases). The CDR3 loop spans 15 amino acids. V was clipped by 3 bases and J by 3 bases, with 12 bases between them. From germline, CDR1 is KGHSH and CDR2 LQKENI. The CDR3 sequence: CASSPGHGDYNEQFF. DNA for the CDR3: TGTGCCAGCTCACCGGGGCACGGCGACTACAATGAGCAGTTCTTC. Together with reference TRBV18 and TRBJ2-1, the CDR3 gives the full variable domain: NAGVMQNPRHLVRRRGQEARLRCSPMKGHSHVYWYRQLPEEGLKFMVYLQKENIIDESGMPKERFSAEFPKEGPSILRIQQVVRGDSAAYFCASSPGHGDYNEQFFGPGTRLTVL.

The rearrangement uses TRBV5-1 and TRBJ2-3, with a possible D match to TRBD2 (5 bases). The CDR3 is 15 residues long. Trimming took 4 bases from V and 0 from J, leaving 12 bases between them. Per germline, CDR1 SGHRS and CDR2 YFSETQ. The CDR3 nucleotides read TGCGCCAGCAGCCCTTTCGGCGGGAGCACAGATACGCAGTATTTT. This translates into CASSPFGGSTDTQYF.

This rearrangement joins TRBV15 to TRBJ2-7; 8 positions match TRBD2. With 9 bases clipped from V and 6 bases from J, the junction kept 10 bases outside the gene matches. The CDR3 extends over 13 amino acids. The V gene's germline CDR1 is LNHNV and CDR2 YYDKDF (reference sequence). For the CDR3, the DNA is TGTGCCACTAAGGGGGGACTAGGAGGCGAGCAGTACTTC. Its translation is CATKGGLGGEQYF.

This chain connects TRBV5-6 to TRBJ2-7; the match to TRBD2 covers 9 bases. The trim removed 1 base at V and 6 bases at J, leaving 8 bases unmatched. This CDR3 has 15 amino acids. Germline CDR1 and CDR2: SGHDT and YYEEEE. Here the CDR3 reads CASSLSALAGREQYF. CDR3 nucleotides: TGTGCCAGCAGCTTGAGTGCCCTAGCGGGGCGCGAGCAGTACTTC. The full variable domain, in which reference TRBV5-6 and TRBJ2-7 provide the parts outside the CDR3, is DAGVTQSPTHLIKTRGQQVTLRCSPKSGHDTVSWYQQALGQGPQFIFQYYEEEERQRGNFPDRFSGHQFPNYSSELNVNALLLGDSALYLCASSLSALAGREQYFGPGTRLTVT.

V and J are TRBV6-5 and TRBJ2-7, with 7 bases identical to TRBD1. Germline loops: CDR1 MNHEY, CDR2 SVGAGI. This CDR3 is 14 amino acids long. V lost 0 bases to trimming and J lost 3 bases; unmatched junction nucleotides: 2. DNA of the CDR3: TGTGCCAGCAGTTACTCCGGGACAGACTACGAGCAGTACTTC. This translates into CASSYSGTDYEQYF.